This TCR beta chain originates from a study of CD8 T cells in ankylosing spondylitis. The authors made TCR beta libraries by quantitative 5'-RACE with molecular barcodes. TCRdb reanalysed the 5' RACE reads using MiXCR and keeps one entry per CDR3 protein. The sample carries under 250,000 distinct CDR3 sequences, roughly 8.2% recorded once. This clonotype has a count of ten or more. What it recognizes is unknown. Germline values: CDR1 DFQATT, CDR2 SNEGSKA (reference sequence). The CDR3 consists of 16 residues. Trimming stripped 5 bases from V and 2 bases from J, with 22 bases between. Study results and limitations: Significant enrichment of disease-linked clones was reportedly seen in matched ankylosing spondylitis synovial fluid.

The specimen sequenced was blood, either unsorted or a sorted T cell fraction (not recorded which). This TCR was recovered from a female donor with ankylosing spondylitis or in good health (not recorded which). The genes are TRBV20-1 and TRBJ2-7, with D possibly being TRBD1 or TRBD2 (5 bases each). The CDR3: CSAPSANPGPAYEQYF. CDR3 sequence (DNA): TGCAGTGCTCCCTCCGCCAATCCGGGACCCGCCTACGAGCAGTACTTC.